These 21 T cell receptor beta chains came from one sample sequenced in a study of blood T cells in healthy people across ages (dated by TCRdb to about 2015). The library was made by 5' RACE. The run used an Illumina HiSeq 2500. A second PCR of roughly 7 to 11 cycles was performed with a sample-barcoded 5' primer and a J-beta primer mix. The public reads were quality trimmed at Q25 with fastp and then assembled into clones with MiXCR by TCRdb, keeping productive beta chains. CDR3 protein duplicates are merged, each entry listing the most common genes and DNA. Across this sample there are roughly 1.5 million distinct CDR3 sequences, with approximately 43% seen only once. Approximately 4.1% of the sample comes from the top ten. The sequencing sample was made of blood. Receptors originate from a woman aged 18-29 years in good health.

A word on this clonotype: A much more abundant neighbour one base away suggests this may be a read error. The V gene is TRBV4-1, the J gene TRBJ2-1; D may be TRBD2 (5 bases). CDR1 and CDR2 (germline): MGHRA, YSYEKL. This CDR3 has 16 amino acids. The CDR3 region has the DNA TGCGCCAGCAGCCAAGACGGGGTGAGCTCCGACAATGAGCAGTTCTTC. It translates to CASSQDGVSSDNEQFF.

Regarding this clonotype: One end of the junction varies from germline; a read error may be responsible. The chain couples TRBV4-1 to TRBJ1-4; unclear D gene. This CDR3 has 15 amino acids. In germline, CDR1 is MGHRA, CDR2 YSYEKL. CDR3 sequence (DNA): TGCGCCAGCAGTCAAGAAGCGGGGTTAAATGAAAAACTGTTTTTT. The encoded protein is CASSQEAGLNEKLFF.

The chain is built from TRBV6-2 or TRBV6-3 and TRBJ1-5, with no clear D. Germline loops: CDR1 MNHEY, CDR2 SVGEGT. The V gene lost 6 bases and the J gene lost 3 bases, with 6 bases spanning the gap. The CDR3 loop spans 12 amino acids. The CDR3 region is CASRAVNQPQHF. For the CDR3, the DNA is TGTGCCAGCAGGGCAGTCAATCAGCCCCAGCATTTT.

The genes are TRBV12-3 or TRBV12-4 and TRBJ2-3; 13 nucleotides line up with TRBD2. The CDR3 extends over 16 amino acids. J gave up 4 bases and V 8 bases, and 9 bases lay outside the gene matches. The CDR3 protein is CASSGTSGARADTQYF. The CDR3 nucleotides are TGTGCCAGCTCCGGGACTAGCGGGGCAAGAGCAGATACGCAGTATTTT.

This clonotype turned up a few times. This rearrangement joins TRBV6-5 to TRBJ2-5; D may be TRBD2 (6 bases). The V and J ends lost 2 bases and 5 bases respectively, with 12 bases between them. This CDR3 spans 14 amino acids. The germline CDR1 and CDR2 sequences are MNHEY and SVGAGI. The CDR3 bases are TGTGCCAGCAGTTACAAGGGTGGAGGGGAGACCCAGTACTTC. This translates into CASSYKGGGETQYF.

The CDR3 sequence: CASSDLRDRSLSGANVLTF. The CDR3 region has the DNA TGTGCCAGCAGTGATCTCCGGGACAGGTCCCTCTCTGGGGCCAACGTCCTGACTTTC. The chain joins TRBV12-3 or TRBV12-4 to TRBJ2-6, with 8 bases aligning to TRBD1. The junction had 12 bases not matched to a gene; V was cut back by 5 bases and J by 0 bases. The CDR3 covers 19 residues.

DNA for the CDR3: TGTGCCACACGCGGGACAGGGGGCCGGGATACGCAGTATTTT. Translated: CATRGTGGRDTQYF. The chain couples TRBV28 to TRBJ2-3; 12 positions agree with TRBD1. The ends lost 10 bases at V and 6 bases at J; junction bases unmatched: 8. Germline values: CDR1 MDHEN, CDR2 SYDVKM. The CDR3 totals 14 residues.

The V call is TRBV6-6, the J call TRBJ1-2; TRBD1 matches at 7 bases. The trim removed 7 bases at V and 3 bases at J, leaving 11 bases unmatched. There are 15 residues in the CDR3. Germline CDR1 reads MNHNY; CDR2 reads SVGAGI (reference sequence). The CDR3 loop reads CASTTPGGDDYGYTF. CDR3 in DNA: TGTGCCAGCACCACGCCAGGGGGAGACGACTATGGCTACACCTTC.

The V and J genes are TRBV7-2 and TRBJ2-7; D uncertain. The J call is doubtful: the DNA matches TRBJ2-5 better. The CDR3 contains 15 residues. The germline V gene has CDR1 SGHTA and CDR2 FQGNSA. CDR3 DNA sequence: TGTGCCAGCAGCTTAGGCTGGCGGTCGAAAGAGACCCAGTACTTC. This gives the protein CASSLGWRSKETQYF.

This CDR3 is CSARLMSYNEQYF. In DNA, the CDR3 is TGCAGTGCTCGCCTGATGTCCTACAATGAGCAGTACTTC. The chain recombines TRBV20-1 with TRBJ2-5; no firm D call. V shed 5 bases and J shed 11 bases, with 21 bases lying between them. This CDR3 spans 13 amino acids. Germline values: CDR1 DFQATT, CDR2 SNEGSKA (reference sequence).

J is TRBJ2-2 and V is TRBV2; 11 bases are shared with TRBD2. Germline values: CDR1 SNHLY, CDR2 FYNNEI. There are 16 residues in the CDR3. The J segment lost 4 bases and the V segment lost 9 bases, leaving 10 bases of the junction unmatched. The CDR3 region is CARSPTSGSITGELFF. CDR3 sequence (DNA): TGTGCCAGGAGCCCCACTAGCGGGAGTATCACCGGGGAGCTGTTTTTT.

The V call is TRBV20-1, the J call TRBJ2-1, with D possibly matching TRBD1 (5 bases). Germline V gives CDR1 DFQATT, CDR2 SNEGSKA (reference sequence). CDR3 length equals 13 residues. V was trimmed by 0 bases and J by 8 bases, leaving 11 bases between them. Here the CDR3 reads CSARDAGIYEQFF. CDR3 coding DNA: TGCAGTGCTAGAGATGCAGGGATCTATGAGCAGTTCTTC.

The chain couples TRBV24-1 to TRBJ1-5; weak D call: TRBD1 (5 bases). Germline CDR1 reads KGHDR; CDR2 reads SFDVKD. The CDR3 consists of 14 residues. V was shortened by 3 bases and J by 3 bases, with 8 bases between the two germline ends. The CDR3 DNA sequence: TGTGCCACCAGTGATCGACAGCCCAATCAGCCCCAGCATTTT. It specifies CATSDRQPNQPQHF.

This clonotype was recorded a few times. CDR3 coding DNA: TGTGCCAGCAGCACACAGGAAAATCAGCCCCAGCATTTT. It is translated as CASSTQENQPQHF. The chain employs TRBV11-2 and TRBJ1-5; maybe TRBD1 (5 bases). The V gene's germline CDR1 is SGHAT and CDR2 FQNNGV. Trimming removed 5 bases at V and 4 bases at J, with 9 bases between. CDR3 length equals 13 residues.

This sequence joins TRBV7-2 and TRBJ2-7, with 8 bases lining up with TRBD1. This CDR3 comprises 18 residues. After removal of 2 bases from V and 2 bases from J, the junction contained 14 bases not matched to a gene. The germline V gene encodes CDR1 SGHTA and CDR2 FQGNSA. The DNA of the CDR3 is TGTGCCAGCAGCTTATCGGTGTTGGTGGTCAGGGGGCCCTACGAGCAGTACTTC. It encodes CASSLSVLVVRGPYEQYF.

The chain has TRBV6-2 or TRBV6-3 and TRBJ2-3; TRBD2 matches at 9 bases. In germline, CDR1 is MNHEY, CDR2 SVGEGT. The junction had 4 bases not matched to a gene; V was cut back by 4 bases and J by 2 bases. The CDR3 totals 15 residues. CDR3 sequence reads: CASSSPSGTTDTQYF. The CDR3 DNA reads TGTGCCAGCAGTTCACCTAGCGGGACCACAGATACGCAGTATTTT.

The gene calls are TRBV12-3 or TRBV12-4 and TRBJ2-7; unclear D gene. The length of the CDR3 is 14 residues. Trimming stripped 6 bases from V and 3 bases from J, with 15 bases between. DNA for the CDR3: TGTGCCAGCAGCCCCCAAGGCGGTTACTACGAGCAGTACTTC. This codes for CASSPQGGYYEQYF.

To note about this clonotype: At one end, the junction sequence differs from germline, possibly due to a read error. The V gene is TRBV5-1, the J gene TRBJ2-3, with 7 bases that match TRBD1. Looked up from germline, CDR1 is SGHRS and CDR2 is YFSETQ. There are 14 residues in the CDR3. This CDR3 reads CASSLGQGTDTRYF. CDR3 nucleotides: TGCGCCAGCAGCTTGGGACAGGGCACAGATACGCGGTATTTT.

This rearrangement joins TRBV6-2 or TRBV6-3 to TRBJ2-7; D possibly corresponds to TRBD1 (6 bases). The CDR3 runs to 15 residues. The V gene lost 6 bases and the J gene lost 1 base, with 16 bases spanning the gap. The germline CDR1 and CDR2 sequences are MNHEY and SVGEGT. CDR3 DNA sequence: TGTGCCAGCAGGGCAACAGGGTACTTTTCCTACGAGCAGTACTTC. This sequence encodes CASRATGYFSYEQYF.

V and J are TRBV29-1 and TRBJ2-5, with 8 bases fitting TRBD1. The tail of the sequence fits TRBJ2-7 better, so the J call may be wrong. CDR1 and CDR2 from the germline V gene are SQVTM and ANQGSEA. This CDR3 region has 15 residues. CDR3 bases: TGCAGCGTTGAAGATGGAGGACAGGGTATCCACGAGCAGTACTTC. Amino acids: CSVEDGGQGIHEQYF.

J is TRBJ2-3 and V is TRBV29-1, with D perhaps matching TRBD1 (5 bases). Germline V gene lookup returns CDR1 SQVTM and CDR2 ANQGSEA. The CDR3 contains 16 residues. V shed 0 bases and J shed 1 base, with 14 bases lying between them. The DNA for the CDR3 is TGCAGCGTTGAAGATCGTAAGGGGTGGGGCACAGATACGCAGTATTTT. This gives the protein CSVEDRKGWGTDTQYF.